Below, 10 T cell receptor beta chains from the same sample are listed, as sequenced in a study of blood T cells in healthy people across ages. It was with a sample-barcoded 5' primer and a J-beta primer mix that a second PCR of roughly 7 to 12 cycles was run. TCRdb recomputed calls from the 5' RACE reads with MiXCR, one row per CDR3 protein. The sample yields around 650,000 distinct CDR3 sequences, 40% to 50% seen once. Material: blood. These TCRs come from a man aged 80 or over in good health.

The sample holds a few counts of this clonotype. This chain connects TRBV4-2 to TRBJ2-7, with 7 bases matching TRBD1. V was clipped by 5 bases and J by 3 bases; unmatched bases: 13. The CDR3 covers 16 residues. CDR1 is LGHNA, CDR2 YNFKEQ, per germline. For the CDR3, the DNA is TGTGCCAGCAGCACAAGTCCGCACAGACAGGGCTACGAGCAGTACTTC. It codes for CASSTSPHRQGYEQYF.

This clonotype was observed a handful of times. CDR3 in amino acids: CASSSGGRRDNEQFF. The CDR3 DNA reads TGCGCCAGCAGTTCGGGCGGGAGAAGGGACAATGAGCAGTTCTTC. The rearrangement links TRBV10-1 to TRBJ2-1, with 7 bases lining up with TRBD2. Germline V gene sequence: CDR1 WNHNN, CDR2 SYGVQD (reference sequence). V lost 5 bases to trimming and J lost 5 bases; unmatched junction nucleotides: 9. This CDR3 is 15 amino acids long.

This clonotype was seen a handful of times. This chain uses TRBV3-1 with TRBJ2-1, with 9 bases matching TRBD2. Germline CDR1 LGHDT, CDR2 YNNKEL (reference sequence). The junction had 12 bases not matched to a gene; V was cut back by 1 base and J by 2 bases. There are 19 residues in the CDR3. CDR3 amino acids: CASSQGLPAGGPTYNEQFF. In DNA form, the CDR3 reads TGTGCCAGCAGCCAAGGTCTCCCAGCGGGGGGACCGACCTACAATGAGCAGTTCTTC.

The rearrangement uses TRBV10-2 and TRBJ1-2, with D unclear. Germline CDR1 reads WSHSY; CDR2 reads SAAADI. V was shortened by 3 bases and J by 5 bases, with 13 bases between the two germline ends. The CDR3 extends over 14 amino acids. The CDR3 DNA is TGCGCCAGCAGTGAACACCCTGGGGTGTATGGCTACACCTTC. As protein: CASSEHPGVYGYTF.

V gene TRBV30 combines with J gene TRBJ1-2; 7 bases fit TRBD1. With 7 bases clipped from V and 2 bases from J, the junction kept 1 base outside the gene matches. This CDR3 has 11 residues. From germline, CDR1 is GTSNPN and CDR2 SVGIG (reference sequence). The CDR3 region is CASQGNYGYTF. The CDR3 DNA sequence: TGTGCCTCACAGGGGAACTATGGCTACACCTTC.

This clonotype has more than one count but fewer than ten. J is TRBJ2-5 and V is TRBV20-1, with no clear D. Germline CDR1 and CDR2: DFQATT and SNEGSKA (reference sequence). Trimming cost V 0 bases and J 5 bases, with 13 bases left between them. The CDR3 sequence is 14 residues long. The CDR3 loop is CSARDLTFGETQYF. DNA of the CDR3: TGCAGTGCTAGAGATCTGACTTTTGGGGAGACCCAGTACTTC.

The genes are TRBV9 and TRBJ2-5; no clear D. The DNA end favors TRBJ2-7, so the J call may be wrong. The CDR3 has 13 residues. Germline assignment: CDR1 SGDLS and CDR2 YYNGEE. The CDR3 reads CASSVDYSTEQYF. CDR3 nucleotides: TGTGCCAGCAGCGTAGACTACTCGACCGAGCAGTACTTC.

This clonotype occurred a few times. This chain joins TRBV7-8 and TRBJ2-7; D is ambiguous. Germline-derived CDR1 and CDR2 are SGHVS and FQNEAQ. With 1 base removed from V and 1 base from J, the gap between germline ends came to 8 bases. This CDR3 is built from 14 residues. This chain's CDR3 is CASSLEQTSYEQYF. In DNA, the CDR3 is TGTGCCAGCAGCTTAGAACAGACTTCCTACGAGCAGTACTTC.

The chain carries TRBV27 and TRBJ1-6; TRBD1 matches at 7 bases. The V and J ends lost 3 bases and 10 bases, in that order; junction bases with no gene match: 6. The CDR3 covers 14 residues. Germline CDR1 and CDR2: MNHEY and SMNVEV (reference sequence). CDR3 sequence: CASSFGDRDSPLHF. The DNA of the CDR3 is TGTGCCAGCAGTTTTGGTGACAGGGACTCACCCCTCCACTTT.

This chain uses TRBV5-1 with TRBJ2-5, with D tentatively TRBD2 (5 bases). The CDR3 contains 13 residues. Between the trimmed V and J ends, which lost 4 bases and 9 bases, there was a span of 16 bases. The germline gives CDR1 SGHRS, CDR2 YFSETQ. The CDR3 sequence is CASSREGMEAQYF. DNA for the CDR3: TGCGCCAGCAGCCGCGAGGGTATGGAGGCCCAGTACTTC.